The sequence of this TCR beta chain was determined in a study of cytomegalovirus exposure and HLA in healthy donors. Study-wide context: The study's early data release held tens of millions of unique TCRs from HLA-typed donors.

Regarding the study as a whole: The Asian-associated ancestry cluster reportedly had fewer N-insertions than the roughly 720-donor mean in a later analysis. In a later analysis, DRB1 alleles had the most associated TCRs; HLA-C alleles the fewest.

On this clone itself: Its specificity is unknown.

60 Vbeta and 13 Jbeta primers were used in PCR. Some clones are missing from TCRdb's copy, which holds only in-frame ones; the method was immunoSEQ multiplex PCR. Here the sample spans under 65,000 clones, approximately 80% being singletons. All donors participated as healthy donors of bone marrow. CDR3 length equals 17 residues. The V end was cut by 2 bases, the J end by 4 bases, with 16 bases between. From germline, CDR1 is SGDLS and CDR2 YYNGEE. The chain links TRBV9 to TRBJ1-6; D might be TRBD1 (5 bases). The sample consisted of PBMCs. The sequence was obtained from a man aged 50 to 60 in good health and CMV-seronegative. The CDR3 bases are TGTGCCAGCAGCGTGTCAGGGACGCGGGGATATAATTCACCCCTCCACTTT. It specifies CASSVSGTRGYNSPLHF. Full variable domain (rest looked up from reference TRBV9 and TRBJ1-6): DSGVTQTPKHLITATGQRVTLRCSPRSGDLSVYWYQQSLDQGLQFLIQYYNGEERAKGNILERFSAQQFPDLHSELNLSSLELGDSALYFCASSVSGTRGYNSPLHFGNGTRLTVT.